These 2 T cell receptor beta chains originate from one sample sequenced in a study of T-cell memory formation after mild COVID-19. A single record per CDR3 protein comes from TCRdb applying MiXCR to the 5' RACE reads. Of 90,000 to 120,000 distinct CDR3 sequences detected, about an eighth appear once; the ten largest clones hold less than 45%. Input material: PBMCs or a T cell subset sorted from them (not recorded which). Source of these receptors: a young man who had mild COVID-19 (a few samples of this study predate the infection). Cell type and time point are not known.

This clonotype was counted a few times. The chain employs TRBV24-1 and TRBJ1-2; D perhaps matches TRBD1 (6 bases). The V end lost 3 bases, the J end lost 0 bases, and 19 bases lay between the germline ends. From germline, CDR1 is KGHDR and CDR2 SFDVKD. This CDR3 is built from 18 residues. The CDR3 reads CATSDRDTYGEANYGYTF. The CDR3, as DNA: TGTGCCACCAGTGATAGGGACACTTACGGAGAAGCTAACTATGGCTACACCTTC.

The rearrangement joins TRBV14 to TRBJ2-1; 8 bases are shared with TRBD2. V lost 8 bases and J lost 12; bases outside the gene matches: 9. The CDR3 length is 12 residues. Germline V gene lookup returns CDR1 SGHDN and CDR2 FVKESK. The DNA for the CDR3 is TGTGCCAGCCGTCGGGAGGGGACCCGGCAGTTCTTC. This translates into CASRREGTRQFF.